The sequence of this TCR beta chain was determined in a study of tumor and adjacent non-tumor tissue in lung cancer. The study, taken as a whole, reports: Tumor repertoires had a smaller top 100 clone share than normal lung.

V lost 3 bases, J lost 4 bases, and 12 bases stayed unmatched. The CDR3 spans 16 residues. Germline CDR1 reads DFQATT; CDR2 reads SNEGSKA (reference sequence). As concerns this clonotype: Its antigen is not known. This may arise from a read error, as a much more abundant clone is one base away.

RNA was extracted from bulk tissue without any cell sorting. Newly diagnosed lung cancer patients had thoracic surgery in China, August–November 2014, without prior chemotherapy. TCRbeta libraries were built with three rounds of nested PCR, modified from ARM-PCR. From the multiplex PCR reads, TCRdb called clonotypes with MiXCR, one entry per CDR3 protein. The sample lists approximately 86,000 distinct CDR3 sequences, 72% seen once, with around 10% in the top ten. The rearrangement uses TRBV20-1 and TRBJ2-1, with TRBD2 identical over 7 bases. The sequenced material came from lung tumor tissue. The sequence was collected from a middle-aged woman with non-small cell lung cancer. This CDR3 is CSASNLGGGGYNEQFF. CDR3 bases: TGCAGTGCTAGCAACTTGGGCGGGGGAGGGTACAATGAGCAGTTCTTC.